These 27 T cell receptor beta chains were all obtained from the same sample, sequenced in a study of blood T cell repertoires in COVID-19. Sequencing was performed with immunoSEQ multiplex PCR; in TCRdb, only in-frame clones are kept and a portion is missing. This sample yields under 250,000 clones, of which around 83% are seen a single time; roughly 2.9% belongs to the top ten. What was sequenced was peripheral blood. The receptors were sampled from a middle-aged man with active or convalescent COVID-19.

V and J are TRBV7-8 and TRBJ2-7, with 7 nucleotides matching TRBD1. The CDR3 runs to 14 residues. The junction had 3 bases not matched to a gene; V was cut back by 4 bases and J by 0 bases. Germline V gives CDR1 SGHVS, CDR2 FQNEAQ. Here the CDR3 reads CASSSRDSSYEQYF. The DNA of the CDR3 is TGTGCCAGCAGCTCCCGGGACAGCTCCTACGAGCAGTACTTC.

This clone was found a few times. J is TRBJ2-7 and V is TRBV5-8; D gene uncertain. Between the trimmed V and J ends, which lost 4 bases and 3 bases, there was a span of 5 bases. CDR1 SGHTS and CDR2 YDEGEE come from the germline V gene. There are 11 residues in the CDR3. The CDR3 here is CASSRSYEQYF. The CDR3 region has the DNA TGTGCCAGCAGCCGGAGCTACGAGCAGTACTTC.

J is TRBJ1-1 and V is TRBV19; possible D gene TRBD1, 6 bases. V was trimmed by 9 bases and J by 4 bases, leaving 15 bases between them. This CDR3 comprises 13 residues. Looked up from germline, CDR1 is LNHDA and CDR2 is SQIVND (reference sequence). The CDR3 loop reads CASFTGSGTEAFF. As DNA, the CDR3 is TGTGCCAGCTTTACAGGGTCCGGCACTGAAGCTTTCTTT.

This rearrangement joins TRBV19 to TRBJ2-1; TRBD2 agrees at 8 bases. The trim removed 3 bases at V and 5 bases at J, leaving 6 bases unmatched. This CDR3 has 15 amino acids. Germline values: CDR1 LNHDA, CDR2 SQIVND (reference sequence). The DNA for the CDR3 is TGTGCCAGTAGTATCTCGGGACTAGGCGACAATGAGCAGTTCTTC. Protein product: CASSISGLGDNEQFF.

J is TRBJ1-5 and V is TRBV6-5; D ambiguous. Germline values: CDR1 MNHEY, CDR2 SVGAGI. Trimming removed 0 bases from V and 11 bases from J, with 14 bases in between. The CDR3 is 14 residues long. In nucleotides, the CDR3 is TGTGCCAGCAGTTACTCGAGAGGGTTCTTGACCCAGCATTTT. Amino acid sequence: CASSYSRGFLTQHF.

This sequence joins TRBV5-1 and TRBJ1-5, with 9 nucleotides matching TRBD1. The CDR3 has 14 residues. V lost 4 bases and J lost 4; bases outside the gene matches: 3. CDR1 is SGHRS and CDR2 is YFSETQ in the germline V gene. For the CDR3, the DNA is TGCGCCAGCAGCGTAGGGACAGGGAATCAGCCCCAGCATTTT. Residues: CASSVGTGNQPQHF.

The chain couples TRBV2 to TRBJ1-1; 11 nucleotides line up with TRBD1. The CDR3 contains 14 residues. The ends lost 7 bases at V and 5 bases at J; junction bases unmatched: 6. Germline V gene lookup returns CDR1 SNHLY and CDR2 FYNNEI. The CDR3 region has the DNA TGTGCCAGCAAATTCGGACAGGGGGCAACTGAAGCTTTCTTT. Protein sequence: CASKFGQGATEAFF.

This clone was detected a few times. The chain links TRBV7-2 to TRBJ1-5; D gene uncertain. Trimming pared 2 bases from V and 7 bases from J, leaving 9 bases between. Looked up from germline, CDR1 is SGHTA and CDR2 is FQGNSA. The CDR3 runs to 13 residues. The CDR3 DNA reads as TGTGCCAGCAGCTTAACCCGTGAGCAGCCCCAGCATTTT. Its protein is CASSLTREQPQHF.

The rearrangement links TRBV28 to TRBJ1-2; 12 positions agree with TRBD1. In germline, CDR1 is MDHEN, CDR2 SYDVKM. The CDR3 extends over 17 amino acids. Trimming at V came to 6 bases and at J to 0 bases, leaving 8 bases not matched to a gene. The CDR3 DNA is TGTGCCAGCAGCCTTACCGGGACAGGGGGCCCTAACTATGGCTACACCTTC. Its protein is CASSLTGTGGPNYGYTF.

The V call is TRBV28, the J call TRBJ1-2; no definite D call. This CDR3 comprises 19 residues. Germline CDR1 reads MDHEN; CDR2 reads SYDVKM. Trimming left V 3 bases short and J 4 bases short, with 27 bases between. CDR3 amino acids: CASSFKVFWRASRGYGYTF. The CDR3 nucleotides are TGTGCCAGCAGTTTCAAGGTCTTTTGGAGGGCCTCCCGTGGCTATGGCTACACCTTC.

The rearrangement uses TRBV5-1 and TRBJ1-6, with 7 bases fitting TRBD1. The junction had 8 bases not matched to a gene; V was cut back by 4 bases and J by 7 bases. CDR1 and CDR2 (germline): SGHRS, YFSETQ. The CDR3 sequence is 15 residues long. The CDR3 region has the DNA TGCGCCAGCAGCCCTACCGGGACAGTAAATTCACCCCTCCACTTT. As protein: CASSPTGTVNSPLHF.

The sample holds a few counts of this clone. This chain joins TRBV11-3 and TRBJ1-1; tentative D call: TRBD1 (5 bases). V was pared by 0 bases and J by 6 bases, with 8 bases between. CDR1 is SGHNT and CDR2 is YENEEA in the germline V gene. This CDR3 has 13 residues. The CDR3 sequence: CASSLDAGSEAFF. The CDR3 bases are TGTGCCAGCAGCTTAGATGCAGGGTCTGAAGCTTTCTTT.

This clone occurred many times. V gene TRBV7-2 combines with J gene TRBJ2-7, with 10 positions matching TRBD2. Looked up from germline, CDR1 is SGHTA and CDR2 is FQGNSA. V was pared by 1 base and J by 7 bases, with 7 bases of the junction left unmatched. The CDR3 is made up of 15 amino acids. CDR3 amino acids: CASSLEFSGRWEQYF. Here the CDR3 DNA reads TGTGCCAGCAGCTTAGAGTTTAGCGGGAGGTGGGAGCAGTACTTC.

V usage is TRBV29-1 and J usage is TRBJ1-2, with D maybe TRBD1 (6 bases). V dropped 7 bases and J dropped 3 bases, with 15 bases sitting between them. CDR3 length: 13 amino acids. The V gene's germline CDR1 is SQVTM and CDR2 ANQGSEA. The CDR3 sequence is CSARGQSDYGYTF. CDR3 nucleotides: TGCAGCGCAAGAGGACAGTCTGACTATGGCTACACCTTC.

The CDR3 region is CATPRQGVTGELFF. As DNA, the CDR3 is TGTGCCACCCCCAGACAGGGTGTGACCGGGGAGCTGTTTTTT. V gene TRBV24-1 combines with J gene TRBJ2-2; 7 positions agree with TRBD1. The ends lost 9 bases at V and 5 bases at J; junction bases unmatched: 8. CDR1 is KGHDR and CDR2 is SFDVKD in the germline V gene. The CDR3 covers 14 residues.

This clone was counted at least ten times. The genes are TRBV13 and TRBJ2-1; TRBD1 matches at 9 bases. Germline V gives CDR1 PRHDT, CDR2 FYEKMQ (reference sequence). With V trimmed by 1 base and J by 8 bases, 9 bases remained unmatched. There are 16 residues in the CDR3. The CDR3 reads CASSLALGTGNYEQFF. DNA of the CDR3: TGTGCCAGCAGCTTAGCCCTAGGGACAGGGAATTATGAGCAGTTCTTC.

The genes are TRBV6-6 and TRBJ2-5; the match to TRBD1 covers 11 bases. Losses at the gene ends were 6 bases for V and 5 bases for J; bases not matched to a gene: 8. This CDR3 is 15 amino acids long. Germline V gene data show CDR1 as MNHNY and CDR2 as SVGAGI (reference sequence). The DNA for the CDR3 is TGTGCCAGCAGCTCTCCGGGACAGGGGGGGGAGACCCAGTACTTC. It encodes CASSSPGQGGETQYF.

The rearrangement joins TRBV19 to TRBJ1-3; D remains ambiguous. The germline V and J ends were trimmed by 7 bases and 3 bases, with 10 bases remaining between them. Germline V lookup: CDR1 LNHDA, CDR2 SQIVND (reference sequence). CDR3 length equals 13 residues. The CDR3 spells CASTRSSGNTIYF. In DNA, the CDR3 is TGTGCCAGTACCAGGTCCAGTGGAAACACCATATATTTT.

The gene calls are TRBV12-5 and TRBJ1-3; D possibly corresponds to TRBD1 (5 bases). With 7 bases removed from V and 4 bases from J, the gap between germline ends came to 26 bases. CDR1 and CDR2 from the germline V gene are LGHNT and FRNRAP. The CDR3 is made up of 18 amino acids. This CDR3 is CASALGYRGEDMGNTIYF. The CDR3 nucleotides read TGTGCTAGTGCCTTGGGTTATCGGGGGGAAGATATGGGAAACACCATATATTTT.

CDR3 residues: CASSPNGGRAEAFF. In DNA form, the CDR3 reads TGTGCCAGTAGCCCGAATGGAGGGAGGGCTGAAGCTTTCTTT. The rearrangement joins TRBV19 to TRBJ1-1, with unresolved D. Germline V lookup: CDR1 LNHDA, CDR2 SQIVND (reference sequence). Trimming took off 6 bases at V and 6 bases at J, with 17 bases between the two ends. The CDR3 runs to 14 residues.

J is TRBJ2-6 and V is TRBV4-3, with TRBD1 matching over 11 bases. The CDR3 runs 22 residues. Germline CDR1 reads LGHNA; CDR2 reads YSLEER. After removal of 4 bases from V and 0 bases from J, the junction contained 17 bases not matched to a gene. The CDR3 coding sequence is TGCGCCAGCAGCCCCCGAGGCCCAACCGGGACAGGGGGTTACTCTGGGGCCAACGTCCTGACTTTC. Encoded protein: CASSPRGPTGTGGYSGANVLTF.

The J gene is TRBJ2-7, the V gene TRBV5-6; D perhaps matches TRBD1 (6 bases). This CDR3 region has 15 residues. Trimming pared 2 bases from V and 6 bases from J, leaving 18 bases between. The germline V gene has CDR1 SGHDT and CDR2 YYEEEE. The DNA of the CDR3 is TGTGCCAGCAGCTTAAACAGGGTCCCTGGGGGCGAGCAGTACTTC. Its protein product is CASSLNRVPGGEQYF.

The gene calls are TRBV7-9 and TRBJ2-7, with TRBD2 identical over 9 bases. Germline CDR1 is SEHNR and CDR2 is FQNEAQ (reference sequence). Trimming took 2 bases from V and 0 from J; bases not matched to a gene: 11. The CDR3 totals 18 residues. In DNA form, the CDR3 reads TGTGCCAGCAGCTTATTCGGGTTAGCGGGAGCTTACTCCTACGAGCAGTACTTC. It specifies CASSLFGLAGAYSYEQYF.

The CDR3 region has the DNA TGCGCCAGCAGGCTCCGGGACAGGTCCTACAATGAGCAGTTCTTC. It yields the protein CASRLRDRSYNEQFF. V usage is TRBV5-1 and J usage is TRBJ2-1; 8 positions match TRBD1. The CDR3 is 15 amino acids. Germline CDR1 is SGHRS and CDR2 is YFSETQ. Trimming removed 5 bases from V and 1 base from J; junction bases left unmatched: 5.

The CDR3 loop is CASSSYDTQYF. The CDR3 region has the DNA TGTGCCAGCAGTTCCTATGATACGCAGTATTTT. The chain couples TRBV12-3 or TRBV12-4 to TRBJ2-3; no reliable D call. This CDR3 region has 11 residues. Trimming left V 4 bases short and J 6 bases short, with 5 bases between.

The chain employs TRBV9 and TRBJ2-1; 7 bases are shared with TRBD2. Germline CDR1 SGDLS, CDR2 YYNGEE. The CDR3 contains 15 residues. Trimming cost V 0 bases and J 7 bases; bases outside gene matches: 7. CDR3 coding DNA: TGTGCCAGCAGCGTAGCGGCGGGAGAAAGGAATGAGCAGTTCTTC. Its translation is CASSVAAGERNEQFF.

This chain links TRBV27 with TRBJ2-1, with D perhaps matching TRBD1 (5 bases). Trimming left V 2 bases short and J 1 base short, with 6 bases between. The CDR3 has 14 residues. In germline, CDR1 is MNHEY, CDR2 SMNVEV (reference sequence). The CDR3 bases are TGTGCCAGCAGTTTACCAGGGTCCTACAATGAGCAGTTCTTC. Its translation: CASSLPGSYNEQFF.